Below, 21 T cell receptor beta chains from the same sample are listed, as sequenced in a study of cytomegalovirus exposure and HLA in healthy donors. Amplification used 60 Vbeta primers and 13 Jbeta primers. Repertoires were generated with immunoSEQ multiplex PCR, while TCRdb's copy carries only in-frame clones and drops some. The repertoire holds some 100,000 clones, with over 55% as singletons. Sequenced input: PBMCs. All receptors come from a woman aged 18-35 years in good health and CMV-seropositive.

A few counts support this clone. This chain links TRBV7-2 with TRBJ2-5; maybe TRBD2 (5 bases). This CDR3 is built from 12 residues. Trimming took 5 bases from V and 5 from J, leaving 9 bases between them. Germline CDR1 is SGHTA and CDR2 is FQGNSA. CDR3 coding DNA: TGTGCCAGCAGCCCCCGAGGGGAGACCCAGTACTTC. It specifies CASSPRGETQYF.

This chain links TRBV6-4 with TRBJ1-1; D might be TRBD1 (6 bases). The CDR3 contains 13 residues. From germline, CDR1 is MRHNA and CDR2 SNTAGT. V was clipped by 0 bases and J by 10 bases, with 12 bases between them. The CDR3 DNA reads as TGTGCCAGCAGTGACTCTAGCAGGGGCAGAGCTTTCTTT. Its protein is CASSDSSRGRAFF.

J is TRBJ1-2 and V is TRBV11-2, with no clear D. Trimming stripped 0 bases from V and 8 bases from J, with 13 bases between. The CDR3 totals 14 residues. Germline V CDR1 and CDR2: SGHAT, FQNNGV. CDR3 loop: CASSLDNTQRGYTF. The CDR3 DNA follows: TGTGCCAGCAGCTTAGATAACACCCAGAGGGGCTACACCTTC. The full variable domain, rest sourced from reference TRBV11-2 and TRBJ1-2, is EAGVAQSPRYKIIEKRQSVAFWCNPISGHATLYWYQQILGQGPKLLIQFQNNGVVDDSQLPKDRFSAERLKGVDSTLKIQPAKLEDSAVYLCASSLDNTQRGYTFGSGTRLTVV.

The chain links TRBV30 to TRBJ1-2, with 7 bases aligning to TRBD1. Germline V gene data show CDR1 as GTSNPN and CDR2 as SVGIG (reference sequence). The CDR3 runs to 12 residues. V dropped 1 base and J dropped 9; count of bases not matched to a gene: 5. DNA of the CDR3: TGTGCCTGGAGTGATAGGGACAGATGCTACACCTTC. This sequence encodes CAWSDRDRCYTF.

The sample holds one count of this clone. V gene TRBV6-5 combines with J gene TRBJ2-2; D is possibly TRBD1 (5 bases). Trimming took off 8 bases at V and 1 base at J, with 8 bases between the two ends. Germline CDR1 reads MNHEY; CDR2 reads SVGAGI. There are 13 residues in the CDR3. The CDR3 sequence: CASQGVNTGELFF. The CDR3 DNA reads TGTGCCAGCCAGGGTGTGAACACCGGGGAGCTGTTTTTT.

Only a few counts were recorded for this clone. The CDR3 here is CASSLTKATDTQYF. CDR3 nucleotides: TGTGCCAGCAGTTTAACGAAAGCGACAGATACGCAGTATTTT. This chain uses TRBV27 with TRBJ2-3; the D is unclear. The CDR3 spans 14 residues. With 2 bases removed from V and 3 bases from J, the gap between germline ends came to 9 bases. Germline V lookup: CDR1 MNHEY, CDR2 SMNVEV (reference sequence).

This clone has just a few counts. The genes are TRBV18 and TRBJ2-5; 10 nucleotides match TRBD2. From germline, CDR1 is KGHSH and CDR2 LQKENI. With V trimmed by 2 bases and J by 3 bases, 12 bases remained unmatched. The CDR3 covers 18 residues. Here the CDR3 reads CASSPRISSGRGEETQYF. CDR3 in DNA: TGTGCCAGCTCACCAAGAATCTCTAGCGGGAGAGGGGAAGAGACCCAGTACTTC.

V is TRBV7-2 and J is TRBJ2-5; a weak D match, TRBD2 (5 bases). The CDR3 is 16 residues long. V lost 1 base and J lost 5, with 17 bases in between. CDR1 is SGHTA and CDR2 is FQGNSA in the germline V gene. This chain's CDR3 is CASSLGLGRVGETQYF. In nucleotides, the CDR3 is TGTGCCAGCAGCTTAGGGCTAGGGCGGGTCGGGGAGACCCAGTACTTC.

The chain couples TRBV30 to TRBJ2-7, with D perhaps matching TRBD2 (6 bases). The germline V gene has CDR1 GTSNPN and CDR2 SVGIG (reference sequence). This CDR3 spans 17 amino acids. V gave up 0 bases and J gave up 2 bases, with 20 bases separating them. The CDR3 loop is CAWSVRIRDFRAYEQYF. CDR3 nucleotide sequence: TGTGCCTGGAGTGTAAGGATCCGGGACTTCAGAGCCTACGAGCAGTACTTC.

This CDR3 is CSASQGDGYTF. The CDR3 coding sequence is TGCAGTGCTTCACAGGGGGATGGCTACACCTTC. The chain is built from TRBV20-1 and TRBJ1-2, with TRBD1 matching 8 bases. The J segment lost 6 bases and the V segment lost 5 bases, leaving 2 bases of the junction unmatched. CDR1 is DFQATT and CDR2 is SNEGSKA in the germline V gene (reference sequence). This CDR3 is 11 amino acids long.

V usage is TRBV9 and J usage is TRBJ2-7; 7 positions match TRBD2. J was trimmed by 1 base and V by 6 bases; bases with no gene match: 4. The CDR3 totals 13 residues. Germline V lookup: CDR1 SGDLS, CDR2 YYNGEE. CDR3 in DNA: TGTGCCAGCACCTCGGGGGGTTCCTACGAGCAGTACTTC. Its protein product is CASTSGGSYEQYF.

This sequence joins TRBV20-1 and TRBJ2-7; D perhaps matches TRBD1 (5 bases). Trimming cost V 6 bases and J 9 bases, with 15 bases left between them. CDR3 length: 11 amino acids. Germline CDR1 is DFQATT and CDR2 is SNEGSKA (reference sequence). The CDR3 is CSAMLGEGQYF. The CDR3 DNA follows: TGCAGTGCCATGCTAGGGGAAGGGCAGTACTTC.

The V call is TRBV7-2, the J call TRBJ1-4; a weak D match, TRBD1 (5 bases). The germline V and J ends were trimmed by 2 bases and 8 bases, with 24 bases remaining between them. The CDR3 is 18 amino acids. The V gene's germline CDR1 is SGHTA and CDR2 FQGNSA. The CDR3 loop reads CASSLKFQGRWIEEKLFF. The CDR3 DNA is TGTGCCAGCAGCTTAAAGTTTCAGGGCCGTTGGATTGAAGAAAAACTGTTTTTT.

This clone appeared many times. This rearrangement joins TRBV2 to TRBJ2-1; 9 bases are a match to TRBD2. Germline lookup yields CDR1 SNHLY and CDR2 FYNNEI. With 11 bases clipped from V and 0 bases from J, the junction kept 8 bases outside the gene matches. CDR3 length: 15 amino acids. This CDR3 is CAGRAGGSSYNEQFF. The CDR3 DNA sequence: TGTGCCGGAAGAGCGGGGGGTAGCTCCTACAATGAGCAGTTCTTC.

V is TRBV2 and J is TRBJ1-2, with a weak D call TRBD1 (6 bases). V was trimmed by 5 bases and J by 4 bases, leaving 11 bases between them. The CDR3 extends over 13 amino acids. Germline CDR1 reads SNHLY; CDR2 reads FYNNEI. The CDR3 sequence is CASSPDSGYGYTF. The CDR3 coding sequence is TGTGCCAGCAGTCCGGACAGCGGCTATGGCTACACCTTC. The whole variable domain, remainder taken from reference TRBV2 and TRBJ1-2, is EPEVTQTPSHQVTQMGQEVILRCVPISNHLYFYWYRQILGQKVEFLVSFYNNEISEKSEIFDDQFSVERPDGSNFTLKIRSTKLEDSAMYFCASSPDSGYGYTFGSGTRLTVV.

The table lists this clone with a count of one. This chain uses TRBV29-1 with TRBJ2-1, with 11 positions matching TRBD2. The CDR3 covers 14 residues. Germline loops: CDR1 SQVTM, CDR2 ANQGSEA. The V segment lost 4 bases and the J segment 9 bases; nucleotides outside the gene matches: 8. CDR3 region: CSVGALAGGGEQFF. CDR3 sequence (DNA): TGCAGCGTTGGGGCCCTAGCGGGGGGTGGTGAGCAGTTCTTC.

This chain uses TRBV7-9 with TRBJ1-5; 11 bases are shared with TRBD1. V lost 4 bases, J lost 6 bases, and 2 bases stayed unmatched. The length of the CDR3 is 14 residues. Germline V CDR1 and CDR2: SEHNR, FQNEAQ (reference sequence). CDR3: CASSSGTGGQPQHF. The CDR3, as DNA: TGTGCCAGCAGCTCCGGGACAGGGGGTCAGCCCCAGCATTTT.

The chain joins TRBV2 to TRBJ2-1; TRBD2 matches at 11 bases. J was trimmed by 2 bases and V by 6 bases; bases with no gene match: 3. Germline CDR1 and CDR2: SNHLY and FYNNEI. CDR3 length: 15 residues. CDR3 nucleotides: TGTGCCAGCAGGGTTAGCGGGAGGGCCTACAATGAGCAGTTCTTC. Residues: CASRVSGRAYNEQFF. Using reference TRBV2 and TRBJ2-1 for the parts outside the CDR3, the full variable domain is EPEVTQTPSHQVTQMGQEVILRCVPISNHLYFYWYRQILGQKVEFLVSFYNNEISEKSEIFDDQFSVERPDGSNFTLKIRSTKLEDSAMYFCASRVSGRAYNEQFFGPGTRLTVL.

This rearrangement joins TRBV7-8 to TRBJ2-4, with 9 bases lining up with TRBD2. Germline V gives CDR1 SGHVS, CDR2 FQNEAQ. V lost 1 base, J lost 4 bases, and 8 bases stayed unmatched. The length of the CDR3 is 17 residues. CDR3 amino acids: CASSLVGLAGPKNIQYF. Here the CDR3 DNA reads TGTGCCAGCAGCTTAGTCGGGCTAGCGGGGCCTAAAAACATTCAGTACTTC.

The CDR3 DNA reads TGCGCCAGCAGCTTGGTCCCGGACAGCATCTACGAGCAGTACTTC. Translating it yields CASSLVPDSIYEQYF. J is TRBJ2-7 and V is TRBV5-1, with D maybe TRBD1 (6 bases). V lost 0 bases, J lost 3 bases, and 13 bases lay in between. The CDR3 has 15 residues. Germline values: CDR1 SGHRS, CDR2 YFSETQ.

V and J are TRBV7-9 and TRBJ2-2; 7 nucleotides match TRBD1. The CDR3 is 15 amino acids. Unmatched junction bases numbered 5, after V lost 2 bases and J lost 5 bases. The germline V gene encodes CDR1 SEHNR and CDR2 FQNEAQ (reference sequence). For the CDR3, the DNA is TGTGCCAGCAGCTTAATACAGGGGAGTACCGGGGAGCTGTTTTTT. This codes for CASSLIQGSTGELFF.